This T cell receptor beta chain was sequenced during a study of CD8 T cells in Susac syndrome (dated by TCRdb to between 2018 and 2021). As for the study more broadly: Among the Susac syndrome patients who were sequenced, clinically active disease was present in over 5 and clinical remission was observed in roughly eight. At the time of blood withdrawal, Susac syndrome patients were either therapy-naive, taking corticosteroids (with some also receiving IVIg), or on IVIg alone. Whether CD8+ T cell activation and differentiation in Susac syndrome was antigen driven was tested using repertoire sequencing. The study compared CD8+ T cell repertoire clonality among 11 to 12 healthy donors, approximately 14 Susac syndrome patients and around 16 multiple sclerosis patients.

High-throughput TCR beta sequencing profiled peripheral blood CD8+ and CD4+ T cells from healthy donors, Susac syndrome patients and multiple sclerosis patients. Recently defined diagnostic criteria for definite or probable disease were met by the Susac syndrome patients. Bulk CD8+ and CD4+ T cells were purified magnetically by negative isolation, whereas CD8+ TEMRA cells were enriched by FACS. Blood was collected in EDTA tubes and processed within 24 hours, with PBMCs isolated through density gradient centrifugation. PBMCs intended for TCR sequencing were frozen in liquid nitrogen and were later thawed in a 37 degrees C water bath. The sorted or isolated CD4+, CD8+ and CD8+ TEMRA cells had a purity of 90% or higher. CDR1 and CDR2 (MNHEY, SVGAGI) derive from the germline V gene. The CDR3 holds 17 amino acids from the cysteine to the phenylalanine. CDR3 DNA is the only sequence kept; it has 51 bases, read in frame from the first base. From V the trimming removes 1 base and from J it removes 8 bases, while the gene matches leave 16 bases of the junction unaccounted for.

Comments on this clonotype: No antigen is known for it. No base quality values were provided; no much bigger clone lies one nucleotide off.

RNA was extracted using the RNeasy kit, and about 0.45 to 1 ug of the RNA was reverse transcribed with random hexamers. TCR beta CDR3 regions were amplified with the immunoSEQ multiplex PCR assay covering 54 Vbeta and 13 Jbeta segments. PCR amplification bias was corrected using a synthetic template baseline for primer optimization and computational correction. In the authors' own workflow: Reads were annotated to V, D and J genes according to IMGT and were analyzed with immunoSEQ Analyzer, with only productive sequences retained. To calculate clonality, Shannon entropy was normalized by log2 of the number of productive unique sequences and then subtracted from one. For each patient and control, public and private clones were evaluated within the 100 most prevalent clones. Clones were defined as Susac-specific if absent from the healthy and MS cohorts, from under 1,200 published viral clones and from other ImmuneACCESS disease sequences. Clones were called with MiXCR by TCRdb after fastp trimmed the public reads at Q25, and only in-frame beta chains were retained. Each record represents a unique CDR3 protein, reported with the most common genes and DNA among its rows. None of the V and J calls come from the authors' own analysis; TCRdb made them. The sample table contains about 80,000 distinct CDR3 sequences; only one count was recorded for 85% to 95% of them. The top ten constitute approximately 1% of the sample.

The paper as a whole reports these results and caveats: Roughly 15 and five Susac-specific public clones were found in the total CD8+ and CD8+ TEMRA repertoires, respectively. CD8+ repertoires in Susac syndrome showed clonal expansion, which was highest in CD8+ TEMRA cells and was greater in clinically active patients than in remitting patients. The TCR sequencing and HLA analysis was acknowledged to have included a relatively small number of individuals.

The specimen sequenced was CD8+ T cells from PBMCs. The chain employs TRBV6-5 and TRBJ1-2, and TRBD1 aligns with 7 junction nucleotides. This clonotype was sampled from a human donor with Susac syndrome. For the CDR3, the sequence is CASSYYDRDGELPGYTF. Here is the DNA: TGTGCCAGCAGTTACTACGACAGGGATGGAGAGTTGCCCGGCTACACCTTC.